The clone carrying this T cell receptor (beta chain) appeared a few times. This record belongs to a study of tumour-infiltrating T cells in Burkitt lymphoma. Whole-study context: Overall and progression-free survival were predicted by productive clonality.

The data were produced by immunoSEQ multiplex PCR, yet TCRdb's version contains in-frame clones alone and is incomplete. The table has thousands of clones, roughly 16% seen once. Sequencing used tumor tissue. The sequence was collected from a human donor with diffuse large B-cell lymphoma.

CDR3 in DNA: TGCGCCAGCAGCTTGGGGCAGCTAGCCAAAAACATTCAGTACTTC. Translation: CASSLGQLAKNIQYF. This chain links TRBV5-1 with TRBJ2-4; D gene uncertain. Germline assignment: CDR1 SGHRS and CDR2 YFSETQ. This CDR3 has 15 amino acids. V was pared by 0 bases and J by 0 bases, with 7 bases between.